This T cell receptor beta chain is from a study of T cell changes during pregnancy in multiple sclerosis. Germline CDR1 and CDR2: MNHNS and SASEGT. V lost 6 bases, J lost 7 bases, and 7 bases stayed unmatched. The CDR3 runs 14 residues. The table came from immunoSEQ multiplex PCR; TCRdb's copy has only in-frame clones and leaves some out. The sample records 50,000 or so clones, roughly 94% being singletons. The sequence came from a female donor with multiple sclerosis, enrolled in a pregnancy study. The chain recombines TRBV6-1 with TRBJ2-1, with TRBD1 matching over 9 bases. This specimen was CD8+ T cells from peripheral blood mononuclear cells, taken in the first trimester of pregnancy. CDR3 in amino acids: CASSHRGRGNEQFF. The CDR3 DNA follows: TGTGCCAGCAGCCACAGGGGGCGAGGGAATGAGCAGTTCTTC.